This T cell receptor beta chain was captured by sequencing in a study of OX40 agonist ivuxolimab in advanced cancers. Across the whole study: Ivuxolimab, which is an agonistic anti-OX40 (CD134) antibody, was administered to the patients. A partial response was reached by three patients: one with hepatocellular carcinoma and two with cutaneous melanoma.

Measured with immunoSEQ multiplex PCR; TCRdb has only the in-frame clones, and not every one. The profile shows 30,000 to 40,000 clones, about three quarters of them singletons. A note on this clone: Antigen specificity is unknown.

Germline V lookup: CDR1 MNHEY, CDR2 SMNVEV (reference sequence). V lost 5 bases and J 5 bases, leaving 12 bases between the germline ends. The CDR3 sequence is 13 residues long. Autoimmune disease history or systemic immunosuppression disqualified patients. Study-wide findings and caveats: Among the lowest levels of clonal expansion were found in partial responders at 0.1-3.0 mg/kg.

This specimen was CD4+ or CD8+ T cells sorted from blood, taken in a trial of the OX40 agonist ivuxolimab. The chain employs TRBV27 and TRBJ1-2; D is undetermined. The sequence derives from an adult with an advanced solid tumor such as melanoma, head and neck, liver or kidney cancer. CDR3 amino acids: CASSPDGHYGYTF. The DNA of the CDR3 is TGTGCCAGCAGTCCGGACGGGCATTATGGCTACACCTTC.